This T cell receptor (beta chain) was recorded in a study of CD8+ T cells in alopecia areata. Overall study context: Treated individuals took tofacitinib by mouth, 5 to 10 mg twice daily. Study conclusions and caveats: Patients shared TCRs less clearly than mice did, possibly for HLA-related reasons. Scalp clonality dropped significantly under tofacitinib, as did expanded CD8+ top-100 clones.

A note on this clone: Its specificity is unknown.

RNA was extracted and reverse transcribed into cDNA as the sequencing template. The repertoire was sequenced with immunoSEQ multiplex PCR; TCRdb's copy has only in-frame clones and lacks some. The sample gives 100,000 to 150,000 clones, around 60% of which show up once; more than 5.5% is in the top ten. Regarding treatment: oral pan-JAK inhibitor, 5-10 mg twice daily. This TCR came from a human donor with alopecia areata. The sequenced sample was CD4+ T cells sorted from blood, obtained at week 4, from a patient treated with tofacitinib.

CDR3 in DNA: TGTGCCAGCAGCTTGGGAGTGGCGAGCTCTGGAAACACCATATATTTT. This gives the protein CASSLGVASSGNTIYF. The chain joins TRBV5-4 to TRBJ1-3; D is uncertain. Trimming stripped 0 bases from V and 0 bases from J, with 10 bases between. CDR1 and CDR2 (germline): SGHNT, YYREEE (reference sequence). CDR3 length: 16 residues.